The clone carrying this T cell receptor (beta chain) was picked up a small number of times. The data belong to a study of T cells of healthy individuals. The CDR3 contains 15 residues. The J segment lost 7 bases and the V segment lost 2 bases, leaving 10 bases of the junction unmatched. The germline CDR1 and CDR2 sequences are SGHRS and YFSETQ. TCRdb reprocessed the 5' RACE reads with MiXCR, giving one entry per CDR3 protein. The sample comprises 100,000 or so distinct CDR3 sequences, 17% of which are singletons, and around 6.4% rests with the top ten. This chain connects TRBV5-1 to TRBJ1-2, with 8 bases fitting TRBD1. This TCR was sampled from a human donor in good health. CDR3 DNA: TGCGCCAGCAGCTTTCTTTCAACAGGGGGTGCTGGCTACACCTTC. Translation: CASSFLSTGGAGYTF.